This TCR beta chain originates from a study of long-term antiretroviral therapy in people with HIV. At the survey level, the v3.0 immunoSEQ assay was run. Profiling relied on immunoSEQ multiplex PCR, and the TCRdb table lists in-frame clones only, not all of them. The table has about 25,000 clones, 80% to 90% seen once. This CDR3 is 16 amino acids long. V was clipped by 2 bases and J by 0 bases, with 10 bases between them. Germline V gene lookup returns CDR1 SGHTA and CDR2 FQGNSA. The sample was unsorted PBMCs, taken 1.2 years after starting antiretroviral therapy. This sequence was found in a man aged 50-60 years with HIV. This chain links TRBV7-2 with TRBJ1-4, with D unclear. As DNA, the CDR3 is TGTGCCAGCAGCTTAAACGCGGGCCCAACTAATGAAAAACTGTTTTTT. Translating gives CASSLNAGPTNEKLFF.